The present TCR beta chain was sequenced within a study of cytomegalovirus exposure and HLA in healthy donors. Across the study: The approximately 130 validation repertoires and the 666 first-cohort repertoires shared a platform, a later analysis reported. Whole-study results and caveats: In vitro, three CMV-associated chains proved specific for CMV antigens.

Trimming took 3 bases from V and 6 from J, leaving 21 bases between them. CDR3 length: 16 residues. Germline loops: CDR1 SGHNT, CDR2 YYREEE (reference sequence). Sequencing was performed with immunoSEQ multiplex PCR; in TCRdb, only in-frame clones are kept and a portion is missing. The sample holds 250,000 to 350,000 clones, 70% to 90% seen once. In regard to this clone: Its antigen is unknown.

Donors came from a validation cohort of some 130 subjects, distinct from the first 666-subject cohort. The TCR was taken from a woman under 30 in good health and CMV-seronegative. The sequenced material came from PBMCs. The chain uses TRBV5-4 and TRBJ1-2, with a tentative D call TRBD1 (6 bases). This chain's CDR3 is CASSSLTGLLWDGYTF. The CDR3 DNA follows: TGTGCCAGCAGCTCTCTAACAGGGCTTCTTTGGGATGGCTACACCTTC.